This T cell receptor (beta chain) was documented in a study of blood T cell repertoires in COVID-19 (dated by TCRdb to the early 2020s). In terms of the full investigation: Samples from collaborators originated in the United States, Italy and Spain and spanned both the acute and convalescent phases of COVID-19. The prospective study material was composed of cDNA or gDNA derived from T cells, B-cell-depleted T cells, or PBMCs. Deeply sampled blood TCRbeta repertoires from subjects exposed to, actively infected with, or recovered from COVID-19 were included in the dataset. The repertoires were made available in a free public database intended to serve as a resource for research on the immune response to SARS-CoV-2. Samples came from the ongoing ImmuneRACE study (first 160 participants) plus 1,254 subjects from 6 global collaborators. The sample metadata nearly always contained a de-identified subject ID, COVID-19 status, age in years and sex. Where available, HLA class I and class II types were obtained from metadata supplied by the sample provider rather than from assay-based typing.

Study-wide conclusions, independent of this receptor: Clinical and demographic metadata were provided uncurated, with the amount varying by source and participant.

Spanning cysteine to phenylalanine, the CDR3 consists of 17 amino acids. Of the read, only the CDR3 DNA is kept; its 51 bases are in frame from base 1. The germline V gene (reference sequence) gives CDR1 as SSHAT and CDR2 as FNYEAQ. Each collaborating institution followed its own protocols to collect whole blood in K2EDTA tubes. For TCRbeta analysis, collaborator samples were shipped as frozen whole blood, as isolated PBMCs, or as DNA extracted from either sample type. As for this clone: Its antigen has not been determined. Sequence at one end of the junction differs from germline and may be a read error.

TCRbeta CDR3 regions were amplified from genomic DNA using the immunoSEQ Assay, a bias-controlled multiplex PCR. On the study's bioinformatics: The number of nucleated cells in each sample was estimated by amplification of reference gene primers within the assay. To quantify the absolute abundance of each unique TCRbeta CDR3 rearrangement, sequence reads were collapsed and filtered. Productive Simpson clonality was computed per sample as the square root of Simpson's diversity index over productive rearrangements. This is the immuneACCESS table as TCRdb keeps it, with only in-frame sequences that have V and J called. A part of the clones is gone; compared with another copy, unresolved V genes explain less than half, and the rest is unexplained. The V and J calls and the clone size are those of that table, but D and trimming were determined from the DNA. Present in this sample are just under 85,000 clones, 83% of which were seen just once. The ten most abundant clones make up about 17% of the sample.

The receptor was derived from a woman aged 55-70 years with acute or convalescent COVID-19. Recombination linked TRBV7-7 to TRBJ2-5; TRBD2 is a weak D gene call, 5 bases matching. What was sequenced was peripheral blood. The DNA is TGTGCTAGCAGCTTCATAGTAGCCGACTCCCCGGCGGGGACCCAGTACTTC. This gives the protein CASSFIVADSPAGTQYF.